This is a list of T cell receptor beta chains from one sample in a study of blood T cell repertoires in COVID-19. The protocol was immunoSEQ multiplex PCR, while the TCRdb copy is restricted to in-frame clones and leaves out a portion. The data contain about 250,000 clones, more than 75% of them seen just once; the ten biggest clones take up approximately 1.7%. Source material: PBMCs or T cells enriched from blood (not recorded which). The receptors derive from a woman aged 50 to 60 who had recovered from COVID-19. CDR3s include the opening cysteine and the closing phenylalanine or tryptophan. Fields, in order: CDR3 protein, CDR3 DNA, V gene, CDR3 length, J gene, D gene, clone size. D genes are given only for firm matches. Some rows have no size entry. The others give once, few or many, or a class for an expanded clone.

CASSLDRKETQYF | TGTGCCAGCTCACTGGACAGGAAAGAGACCCAGTACTTC | TRBV18 | 13 | TRBJ2-5 | TRBD1 | .
CASIGPKGVSNQPQHF | TGTGCCAGCATTGGACCCAAGGGGGTTAGCAATCAGCCCCAGCATTTT | TRBV28 | 16 | TRBJ1-5 | . | .
CASSVRDSNTGELFF | TGTGCCAGCAGCGTACGGGACTCGAACACCGGGGAGCTGTTTTTT | TRBV9 | 15 | TRBJ2-2 | . | .
CASYRRGRDEQFF | TGTGCCAGCTATCGGCGGGGCCGGGATGAGCAGTTCTTC | TRBV6-5 | 13 | TRBJ2-1 | . | .
CASSPVGRGVEKLFF | TGTGCCAGCTCACCAGTCGGTCGGGGTGTTGAAAAACTGTTTTTT | TRBV18 | 15 | TRBJ1-4 | . | .
CASSLGGQAGSYNSPLHF | TGTGCCAGCAGCTTAGGAGGTCAGGCGGGGTCCTATAATTCACCCCTCCACTTT | TRBV13 | 18 | TRBJ1-6 | . | .
CASSGWTGAFSYEQYF | TGTGCCAGCAGCGGTTGGACAGGGGCCTTCTCCTACGAGCAGTACTTC | TRBV7-2 | 16 | TRBJ2-7 | TRBD1 | .
CASSEGTGVSEKLFF | TGTGCCAGCAGTGAAGGGACAGGGGTCAGTGAAAAACTGTTTTTT | TRBV2 | 15 | TRBJ1-4 | TRBD1 | once
CSVGMNMNTEAFF | TGCAGCGTTGGTATGAACATGAACACTGAAGCTTTCTTT | TRBV29-1 | 13 | TRBJ1-1 | . | .
CAGLAAGAVLTKNIQYF | TGCGCCGGGTTGGCAGCGGGCGCGGTGTTGACCAAAAACATTCAGTACTTC | TRBV10-1 | 17 | TRBJ2-4 | . | once
CATRGWAESNNEQFF | TGCGCCACGCGGGGCTGGGCTGAGAGTAATAATGAGCAGTTCTTC | TRBV5-1 | 15 | TRBJ2-1 | . | once
CASSLQPGQGLGNTEAFF | TGTGCCAGCTCACTACAACCGGGACAGGGGTTGGGGAACACTGAAGCTTTCTTT | TRBV18 | 18 | TRBJ1-1 | TRBD1 | .
CASSLVTGTSGSVNEQFF | TGTGCCAGCAGCTTAGTTACCGGGACTAGCGGGAGCGTCAATGAGCAGTTCTTC | TRBV7-8 | 18 | TRBJ2-1 | TRBD2 | few
CASNLGQEYGYTF | TGTGCCAGCAATCTCGGACAGGAGTATGGCTACACCTTC | TRBV7-9 | 13 | TRBJ1-2 | TRBD1 | .
CASSPPWTSEYNEQFF | TGTGCCAGCAGCCCCCCTTGGACTAGCGAATACAATGAGCAGTTCTTC | TRBV14 | 16 | TRBJ2-1 | TRBD2 | .
CASSLGRDRAHTF | TGTGCCAGCAGCTTGGGGAGGGACAGGGCTCACACCTTC | TRBV5-4 | 13 | TRBJ1-2 | TRBD1 | .
CASSLFGQALVLNEQFF | TGTGCCAGCAGTTTATTCGGGCAGGCACTAGTTCTCAATGAGCAGTTCTTC | TRBV27 | 17 | TRBJ2-1 | . | few
CASSFQGAGPYEQYF | TGCGCCAGCAGCTTCCAGGGCGCCGGTCCCTACGAGCAGTACTTC | TRBV5-1 | 15 | TRBJ2-7 | . | .